This TCR beta chain came from a study of blood T cell repertoires in COVID-19. Across the study: Acute-phase and convalescent COVID-19 samples originated in the United States, Italy and Spain. T cells, B-cell-depleted T cells, or PBMCs provided the cDNA or gDNA that served as material.

Per the original data handling: Reference gene primer amplification in the assay estimated nucleated cell counts. The table came from immunoSEQ multiplex PCR; TCRdb's copy has only in-frame clones and leaves some out. From that table come the V and J calls and clone size; the DNA was used to work out D and trimming. The data hold around 140,000 clones, with roughly 90% observed a single time. Germline V lookup: CDR1 SEHNR, CDR2 FQNEAQ (reference sequence). V lost 11 bases, J lost 5 bases, and 11 bases stayed unmatched. This CDR3 has 14 residues. Patients from Seattle were sampled longitudinally, starting during active infection.

This receptor was taken from a human donor with COVID-19, enrolled during active disease. The donor label of this sample is uncertain. The chain links TRBV7-9 to TRBJ1-5; 8 positions agree with TRBD1. Sequencing used peripheral blood. The CDR3 loop is CAVEKGQEDQPQHF. CDR3 coding DNA: TGTGCCGTCGAAAAGGGACAGGAGGATCAGCCCCAGCATTTT.